This is a list of T cell receptor beta chains from one sample in a study of control samples from healthy donors and cancer patients. TCRdb keeps only in-frame clones here, not all; method: immunoSEQ multiplex PCR. The table includes 110,000 to 150,000 clones, 88% detected once. The material sequenced was blood. These receptors were taken from a woman aged 25 to 39 in good health. Both conserved end residues are part of each CDR3. Each record gives: D gene, V gene, clone size, J gene, CDR3 DNA, CDR3 protein. A D gene is named only where the DNA matches it firmly. Not every row has a clone size; where given, it reads once, few, many or a size class.

>NA|TRBV12-5|NA|TRBJ2-1
TGTGCTAGCGCCCGGGAGAGCTCCTACAATGAGCAGTTCTTC
CASARESSYNEQFF
>TRBD1|TRBV10-3|NA|TRBJ2-7
TGTGCCATCAGTGAGCGAGACAGGGTCGAGCAGTACTTC
CAISERDRVEQYF
>NA|TRBV30|NA|TRBJ1-2
TGTGCCTGGAGTGTACTAGGTTTCGACGGGGATTGGGACTATGGCTACACCTTC
CAWSVLGFDGDWDYGYTF
>NA|TRBV19|NA|TRBJ1-2
TGTGCCAGTAGTAGCGGGACCCGGAATGGTGGCTACACCTTC
CASSSGTRNGGYTF
>NA|TRBV6-4|NA|TRBJ1-1
TGTGCCAGCAGTGCAAAGGGGGACACTGAAGCTTTCTTT
CASSAKGDTEAFF
>NA|TRBV30|NA|TRBJ2-1
TGTGCCTGGAGTGTACTGGGGGAGGACCAAAACAATGAGCAGTTCTTC
CAWSVLGEDQNNEQFF
>TRBD2|TRBV24-1|NA|TRBJ2-1
TGTGCCACCAGTGATCCCCTGGCGGGAGCCTACAATGAGCAGTTCTTC
CATSDPLAGAYNEQFF
>NA|TRBV2|NA|TRBJ2-5
TGTGCCAGCAGTGAAGAGGCAGGGCCAGAGACCCAGTACTTC
CASSEEAGPETQYF
>NA|TRBV19|NA|TRBJ2-5
TGTGCCAGTAGTATAGTGGGGGGCCTGGAGACCCAGTACTTC
CASSIVGGLETQYF
>TRBD1|TRBV4-2|NA|TRBJ2-3
TGTGCCAGCAGCCAAGAGGCGAGCACAGGGGGTCGCACAGATACGCAGTATTTT
CASSQEASTGGRTDTQYF
>TRBD1|TRBV5-1|once|TRBJ1-2
TGCGCCAGCAGCTTACAGGGGGCGCCGGGCTACACCTTC
CASSLQGAPGYTF
>TRBD2|TRBV10-1|NA|TRBJ2-1
TGCGCCAGCAGTGAGTCGGCTCCGGGAGGGGCCAATGAGCAGTTCTTC
CASSESAPGGANEQFF
>TRBD2|TRBV7-2|NA|TRBJ2-7
TGTGCCAGCAGCTTAGGGAGCGGGAGGATGTACGAGCAGTACTTC
CASSLGSGRMYEQYF
>TRBD1|TRBV6-5|NA|TRBJ2-1
TGTGCCAGCAGTTACTCCCCAGGGGGCAATGAGCAGTTCTTC
CASSYSPGGNEQFF
>NA|TRBV6-5|NA|TRBJ1-2
TGTGCCAGCAGTCAATTACGGGGGGCTCAGAGTGGCTACACCTTC
CASSQLRGAQSGYTF
>TRBD1|TRBV11-2|few|TRBJ1-5
TGTGCCAGCAGCTGGGACAGGGGTAATCAGCCCCAGCATTTT
CASSWDRGNQPQHF
>TRBD2|TRBV5-1|once|TRBJ2-7
TGCGCCAGCAGCTTGGTCCTAGCGGGAGGTCGGGAGCAGTACTTC
CASSLVLAGGREQYF
>NA|TRBV4-1|NA|TRBJ1-5
TGCGCCAGCAGCCAGACTGACGGTCGCCGGGGGCCCCAGCATTTT
CASSQTDGRRGPQHF
>NA|TRBV10-3|few|TRBJ2-3
TGTGCCATCAGTGAGTCCGGGGGAGACACAGATACGCAGTATTTT
CAISESGGDTDTQYF
>NA|TRBV6-5|medium-sized|TRBJ1-1
TGTGCCAGCTGGGTAGGGGACTACACTGAAGCTTTCTTT
CASWVGDYTEAFF
>NA|TRBV9|NA|TRBJ1-2
TGTGCCAGCAGCGTAGATCAGGGTTGGGAAAATGGCTACACCTTC
CASSVDQGWENGYTF
>TRBD1|TRBV5-6|NA|TRBJ2-7
TGTGCCAGCAGCGCTACCGGGACAGGGCCCTACGAGCAGTACTTC
CASSATGTGPYEQYF
>TRBD1|TRBV12-3/TRBV12-4|NA|TRBJ1-2
TGTGCCAGCAGCCTGACAGGGAGCTGGGGCTACACCTTC
CASSLTGSWGYTF
>TRBD2|TRBV19|NA|TRBJ2-7
TGTGCCAGTAGTATGAAGGTTGGGGCTAGCGGAGAGTCCTACGAGCAGTACTTC
CASSMKVGASGESYEQYF